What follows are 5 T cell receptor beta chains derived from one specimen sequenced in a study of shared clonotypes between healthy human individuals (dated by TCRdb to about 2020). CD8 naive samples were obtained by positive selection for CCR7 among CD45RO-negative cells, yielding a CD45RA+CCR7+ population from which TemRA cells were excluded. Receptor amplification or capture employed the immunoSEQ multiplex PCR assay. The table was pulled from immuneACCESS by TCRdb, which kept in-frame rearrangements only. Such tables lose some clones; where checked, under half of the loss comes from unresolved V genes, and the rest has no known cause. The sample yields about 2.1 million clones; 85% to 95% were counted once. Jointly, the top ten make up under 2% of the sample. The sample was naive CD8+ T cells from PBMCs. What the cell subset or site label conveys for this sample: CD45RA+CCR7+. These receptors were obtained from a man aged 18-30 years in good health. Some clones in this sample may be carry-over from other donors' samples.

CDR3 nucleotide sequence: TGTGCCTGGAGCCCTCCCGACAGGAACATTGAGCCCCAGCATTTT. Translating gives CAWSPPDRNIEPQHF. The J gene is TRBJ1-5, the V gene TRBV30; a possible D gene is TRBD1 (6 bases). Germline V gene sequence: CDR1 GTSNPN, CDR2 SVGIG (reference sequence). Deletions cut 3 bases from V and 8 bases from J, with 20 bases between. The CDR3 contains 15 residues.

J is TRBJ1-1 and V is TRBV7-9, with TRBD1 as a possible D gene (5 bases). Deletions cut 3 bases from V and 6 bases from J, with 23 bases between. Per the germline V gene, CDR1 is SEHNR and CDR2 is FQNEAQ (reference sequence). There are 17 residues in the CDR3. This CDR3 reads CASSLGLLGTVGPEAFF. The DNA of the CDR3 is TGTGCCAGCAGCTTGGGCCTACTCGGGACGGTGGGTCCTGAAGCTTTCTTT.

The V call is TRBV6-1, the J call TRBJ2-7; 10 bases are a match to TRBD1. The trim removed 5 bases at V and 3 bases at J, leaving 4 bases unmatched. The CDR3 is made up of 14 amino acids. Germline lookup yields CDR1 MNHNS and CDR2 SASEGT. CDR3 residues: CASSPGQGFYEQYF. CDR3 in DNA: TGTGCCAGCAGTCCGGGACAGGGGTTCTACGAGCAGTACTTC.

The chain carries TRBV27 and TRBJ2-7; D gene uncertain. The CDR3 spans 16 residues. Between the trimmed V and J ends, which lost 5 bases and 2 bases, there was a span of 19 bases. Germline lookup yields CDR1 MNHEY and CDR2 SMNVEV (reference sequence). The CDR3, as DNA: TGTGCCAGCAGTCCCTCGGACGGACCAAGACCCTACGAGCAGTACTTC. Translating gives CASSPSDGPRPYEQYF.

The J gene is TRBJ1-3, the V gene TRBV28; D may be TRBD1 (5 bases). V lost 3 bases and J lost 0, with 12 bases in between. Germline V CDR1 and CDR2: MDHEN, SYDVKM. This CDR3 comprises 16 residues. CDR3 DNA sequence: TGTGCCAGCAGTTTGAGACAGAGCGGCTCTGGAAACACCATATATTTT. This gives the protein CASSLRQSGSGNTIYF.